The 21 T cell receptor beta chains below were found in one sample sequenced in a study of T cell responses to AZD1222 COVID-19 vaccine. TCRdb's copy holds only in-frame clones and misses some; the assay was immunoSEQ multiplex PCR. The sample includes over 70,000 clones, roughly 88% of them seen just once. Specimen: peripheral blood, collected on day 0 of AZD1222 vaccination. These TCRs come from an adult in good health.

The rearrangement joins TRBV14 to TRBJ2-3; a weak D match, TRBD2 (6 bases). Germline values: CDR1 SGHDN, CDR2 FVKESK. V was cut by 0 bases and J by 4 bases, with 20 bases left in between. CDR3 length equals 18 residues. This chain's CDR3 is CASSQDGRRGTSADTQYF. The CDR3 region has the DNA TGTGCCAGCAGCCAAGACGGCAGGAGGGGCACGTCAGCAGATACGCAGTATTTT.

The V call is TRBV6-1, the J call TRBJ2-3; 8 bases align to TRBD1. Germline V gene data show CDR1 as MNHNS and CDR2 as SASEGT. The CDR3 length is 16 residues. With 3 bases clipped from V and 3 bases from J, the junction kept 8 bases outside the gene matches. CDR3 sequence (DNA): TGTGCCAGCAGTGAGTTTGGGCAGGGGGCTACAGATACGCAGTATTTT. Amino acids: CASSEFGQGATDTQYF.

The genes are TRBV28 and TRBJ1-5, with a weak D call TRBD1 (5 bases). CDR1 and CDR2 from the germline V gene are MDHEN and SYDVKM. Trimming pared 7 bases from V and 4 bases from J, leaving 20 bases between. CDR3 length: 16 residues. The CDR3 coding sequence is TGTGCCAGCACCACCGGTGGGGTGGGGGGTAATCAGCCCCAGCATTTT. Its protein product is CASTTGGVGGNQPQHF.

The chain employs TRBV19 and TRBJ2-1; D not resolved. Germline CDR1 reads LNHDA; CDR2 reads SQIVND (reference sequence). Trimming shortened V by 0 bases and J by 6 bases, and 12 bases separated the two germline ends. The CDR3 is 15 amino acids. CDR3 sequence: CASSIDPLPANEQFF. The CDR3, as DNA: TGTGCCAGTAGTATAGATCCCCTCCCCGCCAATGAGCAGTTCTTC.

The chain recombines TRBV19 with TRBJ1-5, with 10 bases identical to TRBD1. The V gene end was trimmed by 4 bases and the J gene end by 0 bases; junction bases not matched to a gene: 9. Germline CDR1 and CDR2: LNHDA and SQIVND (reference sequence). The CDR3 length is 18 residues. The CDR3 DNA sequence: TGTGCCAGTAGTAGCCATGCCGGGACAGGGGCTAGCAATCAGCCCCAGCATTTT. Translation gives CASSSHAGTGASNQPQHF.

This chain links TRBV6-1 with TRBJ2-7; D is perhaps TRBD2 (6 bases). In germline, CDR1 is MNHNS, CDR2 SASEGT. This CDR3 has 15 amino acids. Deletions cut 2 bases from V and 3 bases from J, with 14 bases between. CDR3 loop: CASSELSGLRYEQYF. For the CDR3, the DNA is TGTGCCAGCAGTGAACTATCGGGACTTCGCTACGAGCAGTACTTC.

This chain connects TRBV18 to TRBJ2-3; 7 nucleotides agree with TRBD1. Per germline, CDR1 KGHSH and CDR2 LQKENI. Germline trimming cut 4 bases from V and 0 bases from J; bases unmatched to any gene: 4. The CDR3 is 15 amino acids. The CDR3 loop reads CASSRSTGSTDTQYF. The CDR3 DNA reads TGTGCCAGCTCACGTTCGACAGGGAGCACAGATACGCAGTATTTT.

V gene TRBV11-3 combines with J gene TRBJ2-7, with TRBD1 identical over 8 bases. The CDR3 is made up of 15 amino acids. Germline CDR1 is SGHNT and CDR2 is YENEEA. Trimming removed 5 bases from V and 2 bases from J; junction bases left unmatched: 8. CDR3 nucleotide sequence: TGTGCCAGCAGCCCATCCGGGACAGGCGCCTACGAGCAGTACTTC. Amino acid sequence: CASSPSGTGAYEQYF.

The chain has TRBV9 and TRBJ2-5; 9 bases match TRBD1. Trimming at V came to 1 base and at J to 5 bases, leaving 9 bases not matched to a gene. This CDR3 contains 16 residues. Germline CDR1 and CDR2: SGDLS and YYNGEE. The CDR3 protein is CASSVPGQGGRETQYF. CDR3 in DNA: TGTGCCAGCAGCGTACCGGGACAGGGAGGTCGCGAGACCCAGTACTTC.

J is TRBJ2-7 and V is TRBV4-3, with TRBD2 identical over 7 bases. V lost 2 bases and J lost 2; bases outside the gene matches: 6. The CDR3 totals 15 residues. Germline V gene lookup returns CDR1 LGHNA and CDR2 YSLEER. CDR3 protein: CASSQRSGKAYEQYF. The CDR3 DNA reads TGCGCCAGCAGCCAAAGGAGCGGGAAAGCCTACGAGCAGTACTTC.

The genes are TRBV10-3 and TRBJ2-6, with unresolved D. Germline CDR1 and CDR2: ENHRY and SYGVKD. The CDR3 runs to 15 residues. V lost 0 bases to trimming and J lost 0 bases, with 3 bases between them. The CDR3 sequence is CAISESNSGANVLTF. The CDR3 nucleotides read TGTGCCATCAGTGAGTCTAACTCTGGGGCCAACGTCCTGACTTTC.

This chain uses TRBV9 with TRBJ2-5; 7 nucleotides match TRBD2. The germline CDR1 and CDR2 sequences are SGDLS and YYNGEE. This CDR3 comprises 15 residues. J gave up 9 bases and V 3 bases, and 14 bases lay outside the gene matches. The CDR3 DNA sequence: TGTGCCAGCAGCGCAACCGGGGGGTCCATCGCGGCCCAGTACTTC. Amino acid sequence: CASSATGGSIAAQYF.

The chain couples TRBV9 to TRBJ1-1; no clear D. The CDR3 loop spans 12 amino acids. Trimming took 0 bases from V and 5 from J, leaving 5 bases between them. Germline V lookup: CDR1 SGDLS, CDR2 YYNGEE. CDR3 in amino acids: CASSVVGTEAFF. The DNA for the CDR3 is TGTGCCAGCAGCGTAGTAGGGACTGAAGCTTTCTTT.

The chain employs TRBV29-1 and TRBJ1-1; 7 bases are shared with TRBD1. CDR1 is SQVTM and CDR2 is ANQGSEA in the germline V gene. The junction had 12 bases not matched to a gene; V was cut back by 3 bases and J by 8 bases. The CDR3 is 14 amino acids. The CDR3 sequence is CSVDLLNRGPEAFF. As DNA, the CDR3 is TGCAGCGTTGACCTACTAAACAGGGGCCCGGAAGCTTTCTTT.

This clone was counted once. This CDR3 reads CASSFWGNSPLHF. CDR3 sequence (DNA): TGTGCCAGCAGTTTCTGGGGTAATTCACCCCTCCACTTT. This chain joins TRBV28 and TRBJ1-6; D not certain. In germline, CDR1 is MDHEN, CDR2 SYDVKM. The germline V and J ends were trimmed by 3 bases and 6 bases, with 6 bases remaining between them. This CDR3 is built from 13 residues. Variable domain in full (rest from reference TRBV28 and TRBJ1-6): DVKVTQSSRYLVKRTGEKVFLECVQDMDHENMFWYRQDPGLGLRLIYFSYDVKMKEKGDIPEGYSVSREKKERFSLILESASTNQTSMYLCASSFWGNSPLHFGNGTRLTVT.

The chain is built from TRBV27 and TRBJ2-1, with no clear D. V was shortened by 3 bases and J by 6 bases, with 6 bases between the two germline ends. Germline V gene lookup returns CDR1 MNHEY and CDR2 SMNVEV (reference sequence). There are 12 residues in the CDR3. CDR3: CASSFPGNEQFF. The CDR3 nucleotides are TGTGCCAGCAGTTTCCCGGGCAATGAGCAGTTCTTC.

On this clone: The same CDR3 can be traced to other DNA sequences in this sample. The gene calls are TRBV3-1 (or the pseudogene TRBV3-2) and TRBJ1-5; 9 bases are shared with TRBD1. The ends lost 3 bases at V and 3 bases at J; junction bases unmatched: 3. The CDR3 extends over 15 amino acids. Germline-derived CDR1 and CDR2 are LGHDT and YNNKEL (reference sequence). The CDR3 is CASSQGTGSNQPQHF. In DNA, the CDR3 is TGTGCCAGCAGCCAGGGGACAGGGTCCAATCAGCCCCAGCATTTT.

The DNA of the CDR3 is TGTGCCAGCAGCGGCAGTAACTATGGCTACACCTTC. It translates to CASSGSNYGYTF. The chain employs TRBV12-1 and TRBJ1-2; no DNA check was done on the table's D call, TRBD1. TRBV12-1 is flagged as a pseudogene. This CDR3 is 12 amino acids long.

CDR3 residues: CASSPGSWSSYNSPLHF. CDR3 sequence (DNA): TGTGCCAGCAGTCCCGGGTCCTGGAGCTCCTATAATTCACCCCTCCACTTT. This chain uses TRBV6-2 or TRBV6-3 with TRBJ1-6; D is ambiguous. V lost 5 bases, J lost 0 bases, and 14 bases lay in between. This CDR3 region has 17 residues. The germline gives CDR1 MNHEY, CDR2 SVGEGT.

V is TRBV6-1 and J is TRBJ1-2; possible D gene TRBD1, 5 bases. The germline CDR1 and CDR2 sequences are MNHNS and SASEGT. V was shortened by 2 bases and J by 2 bases, with 15 bases between the two germline ends. This CDR3 contains 16 residues. CDR3 nucleotides: TGTGCCAGCAGTGAACCTGACCCGGGACGGAACTATGGCTACACCTTC. It yields the protein CASSEPDPGRNYGYTF.

This rearrangement joins TRBV30 to TRBJ1-1, with D unresolved. Germline V lookup: CDR1 GTSNPN, CDR2 SVGIG (reference sequence). Trimming left V 8 bases short and J 3 bases short, with 13 bases between. This CDR3 is 12 amino acids long. The CDR3 reads CALRREDTEAFF. The CDR3 region has the DNA TGTGCCCTCCGACGTGAGGACACTGAAGCTTTCTTT.